This T cell receptor beta chain was observed in a study of CD8+CD57+ T cells in acquired aplastic anemia. According to the study, genomic DNA was the template for TCR beta VDJ and CDR3 profiling. TCRdb recomputed calls from the reads with MiXCR, one row per CDR3 protein. The sample holds 260,000 or so distinct CDR3 sequences; approximately 80% are singletons and the top ten take roughly 42%. This clonotype was seen only a few times. Patients picked for sequencing had shown CD8+CD57+ cell expansion detected by flow cytometry. V dropped 7 bases and J dropped 1 base, with 10 bases sitting between them. Germline values: CDR1 SGHTA, CDR2 FQGNSA. This CDR3 region has 13 residues.

The TCR was taken from a human donor with aplastic anemia. The chain couples TRBV7-2 to TRBJ2-5; D may correspond to TRBD1 or TRBD2 (5 bases each). Sequencing input: sorted CD4+, CD8+, or CD8+CD57+ T cells (not recorded which) from PBMCs. The CDR3 loop reads CASNWGTQETQYF. The CDR3, as DNA: TGTGCCAGCAACTGGGGGACCCAAGAGACCCAGTACTTC. The whole variable domain, filled in from reference TRBV7-2 and TRBJ2-5, reads GAGVSQSPSNKVTEKGKDVELRCDPISGHTALYWYRQSLGQGLEFLIYFQGNSAPDKSGLPSDRFSAERTGGSVSTLTIQRTQQEDSAVYLCASNWGTQETQYFGPGTRLLVL.